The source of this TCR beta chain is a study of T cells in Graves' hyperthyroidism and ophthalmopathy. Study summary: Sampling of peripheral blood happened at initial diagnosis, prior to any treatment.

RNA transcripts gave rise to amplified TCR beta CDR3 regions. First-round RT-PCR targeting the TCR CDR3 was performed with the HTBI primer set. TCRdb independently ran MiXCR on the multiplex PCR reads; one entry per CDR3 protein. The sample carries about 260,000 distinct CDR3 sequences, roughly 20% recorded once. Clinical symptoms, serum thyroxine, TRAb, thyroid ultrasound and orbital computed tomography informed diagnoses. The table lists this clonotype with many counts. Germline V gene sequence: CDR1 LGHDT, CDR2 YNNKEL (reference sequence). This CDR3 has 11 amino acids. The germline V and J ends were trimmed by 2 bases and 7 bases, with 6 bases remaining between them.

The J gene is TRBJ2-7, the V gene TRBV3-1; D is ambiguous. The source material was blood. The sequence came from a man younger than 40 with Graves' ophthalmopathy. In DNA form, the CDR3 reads TGTGCCAGCAGCCAATATGAGGAGCAGTACTTC. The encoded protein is CASSQYEEQYF.